This paragraph reports one TCR beta chain. This specimen belongs to a study of shared clonotypes between healthy human individuals. Germline CDR1 reads SGHRS; CDR2 reads YFSETQ. V lost 4 bases and J lost 1, with 18 bases in between. The CDR3 has 16 amino acids. The protocol was immunoSEQ multiplex PCR, while the TCRdb copy is restricted to in-frame clones and leaves out a portion. The data hold about 1 million clones, with around four fifths observed a single time. The J gene is TRBJ2-7, the V gene TRBV5-1; D is ambiguous. The sample taken for sequencing was memory CD4+ T cells sorted from blood. Subset meaning: CD45RA-negative fraction. The TCR sequence derives from a young man in good health. CDR3 DNA: TGCGCCAGCAGCCCAGGACGGTTGTCCAGATCCTACGAGCAGTACTTC. Translating it yields CASSPGRLSRSYEQYF.